One sample yielded the 22 T cell receptor beta chains listed below, sequenced in a study of blood T cells in healthy people across ages. Together with a sample-barcoded 5' primer, a J-beta primer mix was included in a second PCR lasting roughly 6 to 12 cycles. From the 5' RACE reads, TCRdb called clonotypes with MiXCR, one entry per CDR3 protein. The table includes 900,000 to 950,000 distinct CDR3 sequences, 29% detected once. The sample also formed part of further work on T cells of mothers and their children.

Material: blood. The source of these receptors is a woman aged 40-49 years in good health.

The rearrangement uses TRBV6-2 or TRBV6-3 and TRBJ2-3, with D possibly being TRBD2 (5 bases). CDR3 size: 17 residues. Germline V gene lookup returns CDR1 MNHEY and CDR2 SVGEGT. Deletions cut 2 bases from V and 0 bases from J, with 15 bases between. In nucleotides, the CDR3 is TGTGCCAGCAGTTACGATCCAAAGCGGTCTAGCACAGATACGCAGTATTTT. It codes for CASSYDPKRSSTDTQYF.

Remarks on this clonotype: Given a much more abundant clone one base away, this may be a read error. Written as DNA, the CDR3 is TGTGCCAGCAGCCCCCTCCCCCAAGCCGGGGACACTGAAGCTTTCTTT. Translation gives CASSPLPQAGDTEAFF. The rearrangement uses TRBV7-9 and TRBJ1-1, with unresolved D. Between the trimmed V and J ends, which lost 5 bases and 3 bases, there was a span of 19 bases. The CDR3 length is 16 residues. CDR1 and CDR2 (germline): SEHNR, FQNEAQ (reference sequence).

The genes are TRBV2 and TRBJ1-2; a weak D match, TRBD1 (6 bases). The CDR3 runs to 17 residues. Germline V gives CDR1 SNHLY, CDR2 FYNNEI. V dropped 4 bases and J dropped 2 bases, with 20 bases sitting between them. The CDR3 DNA follows: TGTGCCAGCAGTGTTCAAGGGGGAGACGGCCCCAACTATGGCTACACCTTC. Encoded protein: CASSVQGGDGPNYGYTF.

This clonotype was observed at least ten times. V usage is TRBV20-1 and J usage is TRBJ2-7; D unresolved. Deletions cut 0 bases from V and 3 bases from J, with 9 bases between. The CDR3 sequence is 13 residues long. In germline, CDR1 is DFQATT, CDR2 SNEGSKA (reference sequence). CDR3 DNA: TGCAGTGCTAGAGAGGGCGGTGTCTACGAGCAGTACTTC. Protein product: CSAREGGVYEQYF.

V usage is TRBV11-1 and J usage is TRBJ2-4, with 11 bases identical to TRBD1. The CDR3 contains 13 residues. V lost 6 bases and J lost 13; bases outside the gene matches: 8. CDR1 is SGHAT, CDR2 FQDESV, per germline (reference sequence). In nucleotides, the CDR3 is TGTGCCAGCAGAAGTGGACAGGGGGCTCAACAGTACTTC. This gives the protein CASRSGQGAQQYF.

This clonotype occurred a few times. The genes are TRBV29-1 and TRBJ1-2; D uncertain. This CDR3 spans 9 amino acids. Germline CDR1 SQVTM, CDR2 ANQGSEA. V was clipped by 3 bases and J by 8 bases, with 4 bases between them. The CDR3 here is CSVDLGYTF. The CDR3 DNA reads TGCAGCGTTGACCTGGGCTACACCTTC.

This sequence joins TRBV20-1 and TRBJ1-4; no firm D call. CDR1 DFQATT and CDR2 SNEGSKA come from the germline V gene (reference sequence). V dropped 1 base and J dropped 5 bases, with 11 bases sitting between them. The CDR3 contains 14 residues. Written as DNA, the CDR3 is TGCAGTGCTAGAGTGTCCGGGATAAATGAAAAACTGTTTTTT. Its protein is CSARVSGINEKLFF.

As concerns this clonotype: Given a much more abundant clone one base away, this may be a read error. Here the CDR3 reads CASSWDISSAYEQYF. CDR3 bases: TGTGCCAGCAGTTGGGACATATCGAGCGCCTACGAGCAGTACTTC. The gene calls are TRBV28 and TRBJ2-7, with TRBD1 as a possible D gene (6 bases). The V and J ends lost 4 bases and 2 bases respectively, with 15 bases between them. CDR1 and CDR2 from the germline V gene are MDHEN and SYDVKM. The CDR3 spans 15 residues.

This clonotype was seen only a few times. The chain combines TRBV28 with TRBJ2-7, with 12 nucleotides matching TRBD1. Germline CDR1 reads MDHEN; CDR2 reads SYDVKM. Losses at the gene ends were 6 bases for V and 2 bases for J; bases not matched to a gene: 5. The CDR3 is 15 amino acids. The DNA for the CDR3 is TGTGCCAGCAGGACCCGGGACAGGGGGCCCTACGAGCAGTACTTC. Encoded protein: CASRTRDRGPYEQYF.

The chain joins TRBV25-1 to TRBJ1-6; 7 bases line up with TRBD1. Trimming took 4 bases from V and 13 from J; bases not matched to a gene: 10. The CDR3 consists of 14 residues. Germline V gives CDR1 MGHDK, CDR2 SYGVNS. CDR3 in DNA: TGTGCCAGCAGTGGAGACAGGGTGGGCGCTCCCCTCCACTTT. Encoded protein: CASSGDRVGAPLHF. Full variable domain (missing parts from reference TRBV25-1 and TRBJ1-6): EADIYQTPRYLVIGTGKKITLECSQTMGHDKMYWYQQDPGMELHLIHYSYGVNSTEKGDLSSESTVSRIRTEHFPLTLESARPSHTSQYLCASSGDRVGAPLHFGNGTRLTVT.

In this sample, this clonotype turned up many times. A much larger clone lies a single base off, so this may be a read error. V and J are TRBV7-3 and TRBJ1-2; TRBD1 aligns across 7 bases. V lost 4 bases and J lost 6; bases outside the gene matches: 8. CDR1 and CDR2 (germline): SGHTA, FQGTGA. CDR3 length: 14 residues. The CDR3 loop is CASSCLGQADGYTF. In DNA form, the CDR3 reads TGTGCCAGCAGCTGCCTCGGACAGGCAGATGGCTACACCTTC.

In this sample, this clonotype turned up a few times. The chain has TRBV5-1 and TRBJ1-1; D ambiguous. V lost 0 bases and J 0 bases, leaving 9 bases between the germline ends. The germline V gene encodes CDR1 SGHRS and CDR2 YFSETQ. The CDR3 is 15 residues long. For the CDR3, the DNA is TGCGCCAGCAGCTTGGAAAATTCTCTGAACACTGAAGCTTTCTTT. Translating gives CASSLENSLNTEAFF. Using reference TRBV5-1 and TRBJ1-1 for the parts outside the CDR3, the full variable domain is KAGVTQTPRYLIKTRGQQVTLSCSPISGHRSVSWYQQTPGQGLQFLFEYFSETQRNKGNFPGRFSGRQFSNSRSEMNVSTLELGDSALYLCASSLENSLNTEAFFGQGTRLTVV.

This clonotype came up many times. V is TRBV24-1 and J is TRBJ1-2; D may be TRBD1 (5 bases). The germline V and J ends were trimmed by 3 bases and 3 bases, with 13 bases remaining between them. Germline V lookup: CDR1 KGHDR, CDR2 SFDVKD. This CDR3 contains 15 residues. CDR3 protein: CATSDPESGHYGYTF. The DNA for the CDR3 is TGTGCCACCAGTGATCCTGAGTCAGGGCACTATGGCTACACCTTC.

The rearrangement joins TRBV28 to TRBJ1-1, with D unclear. The CDR3 loop spans 14 amino acids. The V end lost 8 bases, the J end lost 0 bases, and 13 bases lay between the germline ends. Germline loops: CDR1 MDHEN, CDR2 SYDVKM. Here the CDR3 reads CASRRSGVNTEAFF. Written as DNA, the CDR3 is TGTGCCAGCCGCCGAAGTGGGGTGAACACTGAAGCTTTCTTT. The full variable domain, with the rest looked up from reference TRBV28 and TRBJ1-1, is DVKVTQSSRYLVKRTGEKVFLECVQDMDHENMFWYRQDPGLGLRLIYFSYDVKMKEKGDIPEGYSVSREKKERFSLILESASTNQTSMYLCASRRSGVNTEAFFGQGTRLTVV.

This sequence joins TRBV30 and TRBJ1-1; 7 positions match TRBD1. The germline CDR1 and CDR2 sequences are GTSNPN and SVGIG (reference sequence). The CDR3 is 12 residues long. V shed 5 bases, J shed 6 bases, and the junction held 6 bases outside the gene matches. Here the CDR3 DNA reads TGTGCCTGGGGCAGGGGGTCAGCTGAAGCTTTCTTT. This encodes CAWGRGSAEAFF. Full variable domain (remainder filled in from reference TRBV30 and TRBJ1-1): SQTIHQWPATLVQPVGSPLSLECTVEGTSNPNLYWYRQAAGRGLQLLFYSVGIGQISSEVPQNLSASRPQDRQFILSSKKLLLSDSGFYLCAWGRGSAEAFFGQGTRLTVV.

In its sample, this clonotype was seen many times. The rearrangement uses TRBV10-3 and TRBJ2-7; D gene uncertain. From germline, CDR1 is ENHRY and CDR2 SYGVKD. Trimming left V 4 bases short and J 0 bases short, with 7 bases between. CDR3 length equals 13 residues. Here the CDR3 DNA reads TGTGCCATCAGTGCAGTCCCCTCCTACGAGCAGTACTTC. It is translated as CAISAVPSYEQYF.

As for this clonotype: An end of the junction does not agree with germline; a read error may underlie this. CDR3 sequence reads: CASSLGVLIASGELFF. CDR3 DNA: TGTGCTAGCAGCTTAGGAGTCCTGATAGCGTCCGGGGAGCTGTTTTTT. The chain couples TRBV7-2 to TRBJ2-2; possibly TRBD2 for D (5 bases). From germline, CDR1 is SGHTA and CDR2 FQGNSA. The CDR3 has 16 amino acids.

This clonotype was observed a few times. This chain uses TRBV12-3 or TRBV12-4 with TRBJ2-7, with a weak D call TRBD2 (5 bases). The CDR3 is 14 residues long. V was shortened by 5 bases and J by 0 bases, with 11 bases between the two germline ends. The CDR3 is CASSPGDFSYEQYF. Here the CDR3 DNA reads TGTGCCAGCAGTCCCGGGGATTTCTCCTACGAGCAGTACTTC.

The sample holds many counts of this clonotype. CDR3 nucleotides: TGTGCCAGCGGCGACTATTTCGGGGGCGGAGATACGCAGTATTTT. Its translation: CASGDYFGGGDTQYF. V is TRBV7-2 and J is TRBJ2-3, with D perhaps assigned TRBD1 or TRBD2 (6 bases each). With 8 bases removed from V and 5 bases from J, the gap between germline ends came to 20 bases. Germline lookup yields CDR1 SGHTA and CDR2 FQGNSA. CDR3 length: 15 amino acids.

The rearrangement links TRBV27 to TRBJ1-2, with D perhaps matching TRBD1 (6 bases). Trimming took 1 base from V and 0 from J, leaving 27 bases between them. CDR1 and CDR2 (germline): MNHEY, SMNVEV (reference sequence). There are 21 residues in the CDR3. The CDR3 DNA reads as TGTGCCAGCAGTTTATATGGCCCAGGGGCCGAAACGCGTCTATCTAACTATGGCTACACCTTC. Its protein product is CASSLYGPGAETRLSNYGYTF.

Worth noting for this clonotype: At one boundary the junction diverges from the germline segment, which might be a read error. This chain joins TRBV9 and TRBJ1-2, with D unresolved. CDR1 SGDLS and CDR2 YYNGEE come from the germline V gene. There are 13 residues in the CDR3. The CDR3 DNA is TGTGCCGGCAGCGTAGATAAAAACTTTGGCTATACCTTC. Translation: CAGSVDKNFGYTF.

This clonotype was detected ten times or more. The V and J genes are TRBV28 and TRBJ2-7; 8 nucleotides agree with TRBD2. Germline V gene lookup returns CDR1 MDHEN and CDR2 SYDVKM. V was pared by 10 bases and J by 0 bases, with 8 bases of the junction left unmatched. The CDR3 spans 14 residues. The CDR3 DNA is TGTGCCACCCAAAACAGCGGGAGCTCCTACGAGCAGTACTTC. Translating it yields CATQNSGSSYEQYF.